Below are 20 T cell receptor beta chains sequenced from a single sample in a study of blood T cell repertoires in COVID-19. The repertoire was sequenced with immunoSEQ multiplex PCR; TCRdb's copy has only in-frame clones and lacks some. The table includes some 150,000 clones, approximately 80% detected once. The specimen sequenced was peripheral blood. Receptor source: a man in his 60s with acute or convalescent COVID-19.

In its sample, this clone was seen many times. This chain connects TRBV2 to TRBJ1-2; 8 bases agree with TRBD1. V shed 1 base and J 6 bases; nucleotides not matched to a gene: 4. Germline loops: CDR1 SNHLY, CDR2 FYNNEI. This CDR3 is built from 14 residues. The CDR3 sequence: CASSEGRTGNGYTF. CDR3 bases: TGTGCCAGCAGTGAAGGAAGGACAGGGAATGGCTACACCTTC.

The chain carries TRBV7-2 and TRBJ2-1; 12 bases agree with TRBD2. V lost 1 base, J lost 9 bases, and 4 bases stayed unmatched. This CDR3 spans 15 amino acids. Germline CDR1 and CDR2: SGHTA and FQGNSA. CDR3 sequence (DNA): TGTGCCAGCAGCTTAGTGGCTAGCGGGGGGGGTGAGCAGTTCTTC. Amino acids: CASSLVASGGGEQFF.

The V and J genes are TRBV11-3 and TRBJ2-2; D might be TRBD1 (5 bases). V gave up 5 bases and J gave up 4 bases, with 14 bases separating them. In germline, CDR1 is SGHNT, CDR2 YENEEA. There are 15 residues in the CDR3. The CDR3 DNA reads as TGTGCCAGCAGCCTCGGGCAGGGTAGCACCGGGGAGCTGTTTTTT. Encoded protein: CASSLGQGSTGELFF.

The rearrangement links TRBV19 to TRBJ2-3, with 7 bases fitting TRBD1. Germline V lookup: CDR1 LNHDA, CDR2 SQIVND (reference sequence). The CDR3 runs to 16 residues. Unmatched junction bases numbered 8, after V lost 5 bases and J lost 0 bases. In nucleotides, the CDR3 is TGTGCCAGTAGTGCTAAGGGACAGCTTAGCACAGATACGCAGTATTTT. Encoded protein: CASSAKGQLSTDTQYF.

The V gene is TRBV10-1, the J gene TRBJ2-1; TRBD2 agrees at 10 bases. Germline V gives CDR1 WNHNN, CDR2 SYGVQD (reference sequence). CDR3 length equals 22 residues. Trimming removed 7 bases from V and 0 bases from J; junction bases left unmatched: 24. The CDR3 region has the DNA TGCGCCAGCAATACCTTTACTACCCCGGGACTAGCGCACTGCAGCTCCTACAATGAGCAGTTCTTC. Protein product: CASNTFTTPGLAHCSSYNEQFF.

The rearrangement links TRBV30 to TRBJ2-2, with TRBD2 identical over 12 bases. The CDR3 spans 16 residues. The J segment lost 8 bases and the V segment lost 0 bases, leaving 7 bases of the junction unmatched. Germline V gene data show CDR1 as GTSNPN and CDR2 as SVGIG (reference sequence). The CDR3 DNA follows: TGTGCCTGGAGTGTACGACTAGCGGGGGTTTTTGGGGAGCTGTTTTTT. Translated, it gives CAWSVRLAGVFGELFF.

This clone was detected only once. The chain carries TRBV3-1 (or the pseudogene TRBV3-2) and TRBJ1-1; no reliable D call. V gave up 3 bases and J gave up 0 bases, with 11 bases separating them. The CDR3 extends over 15 amino acids. Germline lookup yields CDR1 LGHDT and CDR2 YNNKEL (reference sequence). The CDR3 nucleotides read TGTGCCAGCAGCCATGGCGGGATACTGAACACTGAAGCTTTCTTT. It translates to CASSHGGILNTEAFF.

The rearrangement links TRBV7-8 to TRBJ2-2; 9 bases map to TRBD1. The CDR3 totals 18 residues. Germline V gene sequence: CDR1 SGHVS, CDR2 FQNEAQ. V lost 1 base and J lost 7; bases outside the gene matches: 13. This CDR3 is CASSLGGVGQGRDGELFF. CDR3 nucleotides: TGTGCCAGCAGCTTAGGCGGTGTCGGACAGGGGAGGGACGGGGAGCTGTTTTTT.

The chain employs TRBV11-3 and TRBJ2-1; TRBD1 matches 9 bases. The CDR3 is 14 residues long. Losses at the gene ends were 5 bases for V and 6 bases for J; bases not matched to a gene: 5. Germline V gene data show CDR1 as SGHNT and CDR2 as YENEEA. The CDR3 DNA is TGTGCCAGCAGCCTGGGGACAGGGAGCAATGAGCAGTTCTTC. Translation gives CASSLGTGSNEQFF.

A single count supports this clone. The chain couples TRBV7-2 to TRBJ2-6; maybe TRBD2 (5 bases). The CDR3 has 15 amino acids. V was cut by 2 bases and J by 2 bases, with 7 bases left in between. CDR1 and CDR2 from the germline V gene are SGHTA and FQGNSA. In DNA, the CDR3 is TGTGCCAGCAGCTTAAAGGGAGCTGGGGCCAACGTCCTGACTTTC. Amino acid sequence: CASSLKGAGANVLTF. The full variable domain, rest sourced from reference TRBV7-2 and TRBJ2-6, is GAGVSQSPSNKVTEKGKDVELRCDPISGHTALYWYRQSLGQGLEFLIYFQGNSAPDKSGLPSDRFSAERTGGSVSTLTIQRTQQEDSAVYLCASSLKGAGANVLTFGAGSRLTVL.

The chain is built from TRBV2 and TRBJ1-2; a possible D gene is TRBD1 (5 bases). From germline, CDR1 is SNHLY and CDR2 FYNNEI. Trimming left V 6 bases short and J 8 bases short, with 19 bases between. The CDR3 extends over 14 amino acids. The CDR3 here is CASRSSQVLEGYTF. For the CDR3, the DNA is TGTGCCAGCAGGTCCTCACAGGTTCTGGAAGGCTACACCTTC.

The rearrangement joins TRBV7-8 to TRBJ1-1; perhaps TRBD1 as D (6 bases). Per germline, CDR1 SGHVS and CDR2 FQNEAQ. The V and J ends lost 3 bases and 7 bases respectively, with 9 bases between them. The CDR3 sequence is 12 residues long. CDR3 nucleotides: TGTGCCAGCAGCTTGTTACAGGGTGAAGCTTTCTTT. It encodes CASSLLQGEAFF. Filled out from reference TRBV7-8 and TRBJ1-1, the complete variable domain reads GAGVSQSPRYKVAKRGQDVALRCDPISGHVSLFWYQQALGQGPEFLTYFQNEAQLDKSGLPSDRFFAERPEGSVSTLKIQRTQQEDSAVYLCASSLLQGEAFFGQGTRLTVV.

This clone was observed a single time. For the CDR3, the DNA is TGTGCCAGCAGCTTATCTAAACTAGCGGGCACAGATACGCAGTATTTT. Its translation is CASSLSKLAGTDTQYF. This chain joins TRBV7-3 and TRBJ2-3; 8 nucleotides match TRBD2. Germline loops: CDR1 SGHTA, CDR2 FQGTGA. Unmatched junction bases numbered 5, after V lost 2 bases and J lost 1 base. This CDR3 contains 16 residues.

The chain combines TRBV7-8 with TRBJ2-7, with 10 nucleotides matching TRBD1. With 5 bases clipped from V and 1 base from J, the junction kept 11 bases outside the gene matches. Germline V gives CDR1 SGHVS, CDR2 FQNEAQ. The CDR3 spans 17 residues. CDR3 protein: CASSPTRPGQGSYEQYF. The CDR3 bases are TGTGCCAGCAGCCCGACCCGTCCGGGACAGGGGTCCTACGAGCAGTACTTC.

The genes are TRBV20-1 and TRBJ2-7; D not resolved. Germline CDR1 is DFQATT and CDR2 is SNEGSKA (reference sequence). The V gene lost 3 bases and the J gene lost 3 bases, with 12 bases spanning the gap. This CDR3 contains 13 residues. The CDR3 DNA reads TGCAGTGCTAGTGGCCACCCGGGCTACGAGCAGTACTTC. This translates into CSASGHPGYEQYF.

V is TRBV10-2 and J is TRBJ1-6; TRBD1 is a possible D gene (6 bases). V lost 3 bases to trimming and J lost 8 bases, with 11 bases between them. Germline V CDR1 and CDR2: WSHSY, SAAADI. The CDR3 is made up of 14 amino acids. The CDR3 spells CASSEGGGYSPLHF. DNA for the CDR3: TGCGCCAGCAGTGAAGGGGGGGGGTATTCACCCCTCCACTTT.

This chain connects TRBV29-1 to TRBJ2-5; unclear D gene. Germline V CDR1 and CDR2: SQVTM, ANQGSEA. V lost 6 bases, J lost 5 bases, and 13 bases lay in between. This CDR3 has 12 amino acids. As DNA, the CDR3 is TGCAGCGTAGTCCCAGAGGAGGAGACCCAGTACTTC. It is translated as CSVVPEEETQYF.

The V and J genes are TRBV5-1 and TRBJ2-7; tentatively, D is TRBD1 (6 bases). The germline CDR1 and CDR2 sequences are SGHRS and YFSETQ. CDR3 length equals 12 residues. V lost 4 bases and J lost 7, with 12 bases in between. The CDR3 coding sequence is TGCGCCAGCAGCGTAACAGGGCGAGAGCAGTACTTC. As protein: CASSVTGREQYF.

V usage is TRBV27 and J usage is TRBJ2-5; D is unresolved. Germline CDR1 reads MNHEY; CDR2 reads SMNVEV (reference sequence). This CDR3 spans 14 amino acids. With 3 bases removed from V and 3 bases from J, the gap between germline ends came to 11 bases. The CDR3: CASSFLGREETQYF. CDR3 coding DNA: TGTGCCAGCAGTTTTCTCGGTCGGGAAGAGACCCAGTACTTC.

The J gene is TRBJ1-1, the V gene TRBV5-1; 9 positions agree with TRBD1. The V and J ends lost 1 base and 0 bases, in that order; junction bases with no gene match: 4. This CDR3 spans 16 amino acids. Germline V gene lookup returns CDR1 SGHRS and CDR2 YFSETQ. CDR3 nucleotide sequence: TGCGCCAGCAGCTTGAGGACAGGGGCCGTGAACACTGAAGCTTTCTTT. It yields the protein CASSLRTGAVNTEAFF.